Listed here are 9 T cell receptor beta chains from one sample, sequenced in a study of shared clonotypes between healthy human individuals. The table came from immunoSEQ multiplex PCR; TCRdb's copy has only in-frame clones and leaves some out. Of 2 million to 2.5 million clones in the sample, under 97% were seen once. Sequencing was performed on naive CD4+ T cells sorted from blood. Described subset: CD45RA+ positively selected. These receptor sequences come from a man younger than 35 in good health.

A few counts support this clone. The rearrangement uses TRBV20-1 and TRBJ1-1, with no clear D. Trimming took 6 bases from V and 1 from J, leaving 3 bases between them. The germline gives CDR1 DFQATT, CDR2 SNEGSKA (reference sequence). CDR3 length: 10 residues. The CDR3 DNA follows: TGCAGTGCCTGGAACACTGAAGCTTTCTTT. It is translated as CSAWNTEAFF.

The V gene is TRBV10-3, the J gene TRBJ1-2; perhaps TRBD1 as D (5 bases). V lost 2 bases to trimming and J lost 4 bases, with 8 bases between them. Germline CDR1 reads ENHRY; CDR2 reads SYGVKD. This CDR3 has 13 amino acids. The DNA for the CDR3 is TGTGCCATCAGTGAGGACAGCTCCTATGGCTACACCTTC. It specifies CAISEDSSYGYTF.

CDR3: CASSGGQGAEAFF. For the CDR3, the DNA is TGTGCCAGCAGTGGGGGACAGGGCGCTGAAGCTTTCTTT. The chain recombines TRBV6-5 with TRBJ1-1, with 9 bases matching TRBD1. With V trimmed by 5 bases and J by 6 bases, 4 bases remained unmatched. Looked up from germline, CDR1 is MNHEY and CDR2 is SVGAGI. The CDR3 spans 13 residues.

The chain is built from TRBV30 and TRBJ2-7; 12 nucleotides agree with TRBD2. The ends lost 1 base at V and 3 bases at J; junction bases unmatched: 4. Germline CDR1 and CDR2: GTSNPN and SVGIG (reference sequence). The CDR3 extends over 15 amino acids. The CDR3 protein is CAWSGQLAGGYEQYF. In DNA form, the CDR3 reads TGTGCCTGGAGTGGTCAACTAGCGGGAGGCTACGAGCAGTACTTC.

V and J are TRBV6-1 and TRBJ2-2; 7 positions match TRBD2. Trimming removed 0 bases from V and 6 bases from J; junction bases left unmatched: 7. Looked up from germline, CDR1 is MNHNS and CDR2 is SASEGT. The CDR3 sequence is 16 residues long. The CDR3 DNA follows: TGTGCCAGCAGTGAAGCGCGGGGGAAAAGGCCCGGGGAGCTGTTTTTT. This codes for CASSEARGKRPGELFF.

This sequence joins TRBV27 and TRBJ1-1; the D gene is possibly TRBD1 (5 bases). V gave up 6 bases and J gave up 10 bases, with 18 bases separating them. This CDR3 comprises 13 residues. The germline V gene has CDR1 MNHEY and CDR2 SMNVEV (reference sequence). CDR3 in DNA: TGTGCCAGCAGGTTGGGACCCACGGGGCGAGCTTTCTTT. It codes for CASRLGPTGRAFF.

This chain links TRBV7-2 with TRBJ1-2; D remains ambiguous. This CDR3 is built from 15 residues. V was clipped by 4 bases and J by 0 bases, with 12 bases between them. Germline V gene lookup returns CDR1 SGHTA and CDR2 FQGNSA. CDR3 in amino acids: CASSSRPRPNYGYTF. The CDR3 DNA reads as TGTGCCAGCAGCTCTAGGCCCAGGCCTAACTATGGCTACACCTTC.

This clone was found a few times. The V gene is TRBV10-1, the J gene TRBJ2-3, with 10 nucleotides matching TRBD2. Germline-derived CDR1 and CDR2 are WNHNN and SYGVQD (reference sequence). With 4 bases clipped from V and 3 bases from J, the junction kept 4 bases outside the gene matches. The CDR3 has 15 residues. Here the CDR3 DNA reads TGCGCCAGCAGTGTGACTAGCGGGTCTACAGATACGCAGTATTTT. Encoded protein: CASSVTSGSTDTQYF.

This chain joins TRBV5-1 and TRBJ2-2, with 11 positions matching TRBD1. With V trimmed by 3 bases and J by 3 bases, 1 base remained unmatched. This CDR3 region has 15 residues. In germline, CDR1 is SGHRS, CDR2 YFSETQ. The CDR3 loop is CASSWTGGYTGELFF. DNA of the CDR3: TGCGCCAGCAGCTGGACAGGGGGCTACACCGGGGAGCTGTTTTTT. Combining the CDR3 with reference TRBV5-1 and TRBJ2-2 gives the whole variable domain KAGVTQTPRYLIKTRGQQVTLSCSPISGHRSVSWYQQTPGQGLQFLFEYFSETQRNKGNFPGRFSGRQFSNSRSEMNVSTLELGDSALYLCASSWTGGYTGELFFGEGSRLTVL.